This T cell receptor beta chain is from a study of cytomegalovirus exposure and HLA in healthy donors. V was clipped by 0 bases and J by 6 bases; unmatched bases: 4. Germline-derived CDR1 and CDR2 are SGDLS and YYNGEE. CDR3 length: 14 amino acids. The study's findings and limits: TCR beta V- and J-gene trimming, according to a later analysis, was linked to a missense DCLRE1C variant.

PCR used 60 Vbeta primers and 13 Jbeta primers. Sequencing was performed with immunoSEQ multiplex PCR; in TCRdb, only in-frame clones are kept and a portion is missing. Here the sample spans about 110,000 clones, 55% to 75% being singletons. These donors, healthy bone marrow donors, were studied. For this clone: Its antigen is currently unknown. Other DNA sequences in the same sample also yield this CDR3.

This clonotype was sampled from a young man in good health and CMV-seropositive. The sequencing sample was made of PBMCs. The chain is built from TRBV9 and TRBJ1-2; 8 positions match TRBD1. In DNA, the CDR3 is TGTGCCAGCAGCGTAGGGACAGGGTACCATGGCTACACCTTC. Protein sequence: CASSVGTGYHGYTF.